This T cell receptor (beta chain) was profiled in a study of blood T cell repertoires in COVID-19. Overall study context: Material from acute and convalescent COVID-19 was sourced from the United States, Italy and Spain. PBMCs, B-cell-depleted T cells, or T cells provided the cDNA or gDNA that made up the material.

In this sample, this clone turned up once. As processed by the authors: Counts of nucleated cells, estimated from reference gene primer amplification, were obtained. Sequencing used immunoSEQ multiplex PCR; TCRdb keeps in-frame clones, though not all of them. V and J calls and clone size come straight from that table; D and trimming were deduced from the DNA. The sample records roughly 39,000 clones, about nine tenths being singletons. The germline CDR1 and CDR2 sequences are LNHDA and SQIVND (reference sequence). Trimming took 5 bases from V and 2 from J; bases not matched to a gene: 12. The CDR3 is 16 residues long.

This chain uses TRBV19 with TRBJ2-7; TRBD1 matches 7 bases. Sequences were obtained from peripheral blood. This receptor was identified in a woman at least 80 years old with active COVID-19. Here the CDR3 reads CASSPRTGPAAYEQYF. CDR3 bases: TGTGCCAGTAGTCCCCGGACAGGACCTGCGGCCTACGAGCAGTACTTC.